The rows below give T cell receptor beta chains drawn from one sample of a study of OX40 agonist ivuxolimab in advanced cancers. The data were produced by immunoSEQ multiplex PCR, yet TCRdb's version contains in-frame clones alone and is incomplete. The sample lists about 38,000 clones, about 82% seen once, with 20% to 25% in the top ten. The material sequenced was CD4+ or CD8+ T cells sorted from blood, taken in a trial of the OX40 agonist ivuxolimab. The receptors were gathered from an adult with an advanced solid tumor such as melanoma, head and neck, liver or kidney cancer. The CDR3 runs from the conserved cysteine through the conserved F or W. The order of the fields is CDR3 DNA, CDR3 protein, V gene, J gene, clone size, D gene. The D gene is left open where the match is weak. Size is omitted from some rows. Given values are once, few, many or a class for expanded clones.

TGTGCCAGCAGCCCTTGGGGGGGGAGTGCTAATGAGCAGTTCTTC,CASSPWGGSANEQFF,TRBV9,TRBJ2-1,.,TRBD2
TGTGCCAGCAGCAAAGGACTAGCGGGAGGTCATTCGAATGAGCAGTTCTTC,CASSKGLAGGHSNEQFF,TRBV7-6,TRBJ2-1,.,TRBD2
TGTGCCTGGATTCTTCCCCACACAGATACGCAGTATTTT,CAWILPHTDTQYF,TRBV30,TRBJ2-3,once,.
TGTGCCAGCAGCGGATCACAGGGGGCGAACACCGGGGAGCTGTTTTTT,CASSGSQGANTGELFF,TRBV7-3,TRBJ2-2,.,TRBD1
TGTGCCAGCAGCCCCCGCGGACTCTACGAGCAGTACTTC,CASSPRGLYEQYF,TRBV9,TRBJ2-7,.,.
TGTGCCAGCAGTTACTCCCGGGGGGCTGGTGGCTACACCTTC,CASSYSRGAGGYTF,TRBV6-5,TRBJ1-2,.,.
TGCGCCAGCAGCTTGATTCGCCCTCGGGAGCGGCCAGATTACGAGCAGTACTTC,CASSLIRPRERPDYEQYF,TRBV5-1,TRBJ2-7,.,.
TGTGCCAGCAGCTCATCTTCCGGGACCGAACAAACGCACACCTTC,CASSSSSGTEQTHTF,TRBV7-2,TRBJ1-2,.,.
TGTGCCAGCAGCTTCGGACTAGCGGGGGGTCGGGCTGAGACCCAGTACTTC,CASSFGLAGGRAETQYF,TRBV11-2,TRBJ2-5,.,TRBD2
TGCGCCAGCAGCCAAGATGCGGGGCTTTCCTACAATGAGCAGTTCTTC,CASSQDAGLSYNEQFF,TRBV4-1,TRBJ2-1,.,.
TGTGCCAGCAGCGAAACTAGTGTCAATGAGCAGTTCTTC,CASSETSVNEQFF,TRBV14,TRBJ2-1,.,.
TGTGCCTGGAGTGTATCAGAGGACCAGCCCCAGCATTTT,CAWSVSEDQPQHF,TRBV30,TRBJ1-5,.,.
TGTGCCAGCAGTGCGCGGAGAGACACTGAAGCTTTCTTT,CASSARRDTEAFF,TRBV2,TRBJ1-1,.,.
TGCGCCAGCAGCTTAAACAGGGGAAGGTACGAGCAGTACTTC,CASSLNRGRYEQYF,TRBV5-1,TRBJ2-7,.,TRBD1
TGCGCCAGCAGACGAAGCCGGGGACAGGGGGCGGGAAACACCATATATTTT,CASRRSRGQGAGNTIYF,TRBV23-1,TRBJ1-3,.,TRBD1
TGTGCCAGCAGCTCCAACCTAGGGAGGCAGTTCTTC,CASSSNLGRQFF,TRBV7-2,TRBJ2-1,.,.
TGTGCCAGCGGGCAAGGGACAGGGCATTGGCATTTT,CASGQGTGHWHF,TRBV6-6,TRBJ1-5,.,TRBD1